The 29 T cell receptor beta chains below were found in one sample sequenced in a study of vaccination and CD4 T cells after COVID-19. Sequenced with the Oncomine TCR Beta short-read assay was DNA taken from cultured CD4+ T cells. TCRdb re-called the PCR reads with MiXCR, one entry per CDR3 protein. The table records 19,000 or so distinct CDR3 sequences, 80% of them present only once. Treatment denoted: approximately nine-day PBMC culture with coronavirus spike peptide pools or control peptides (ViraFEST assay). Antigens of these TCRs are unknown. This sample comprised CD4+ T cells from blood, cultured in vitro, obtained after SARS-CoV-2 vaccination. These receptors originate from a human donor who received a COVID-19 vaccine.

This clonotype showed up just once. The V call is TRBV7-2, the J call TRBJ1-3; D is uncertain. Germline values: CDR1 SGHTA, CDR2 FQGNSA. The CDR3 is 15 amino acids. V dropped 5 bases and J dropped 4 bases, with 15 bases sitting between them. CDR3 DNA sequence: TGTGCCAGCAGCCCAGAGACCCTACCCGGAAACACCATATATTTT. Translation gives CASSPETLPGNTIYF.

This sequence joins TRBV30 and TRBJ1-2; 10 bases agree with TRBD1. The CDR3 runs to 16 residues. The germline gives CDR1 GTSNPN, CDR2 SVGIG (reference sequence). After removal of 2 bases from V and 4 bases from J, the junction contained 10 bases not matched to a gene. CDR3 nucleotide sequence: TGTGCCTGGAGTCAAAACCGGGACAGGGGATTCTATGGCTACACCTTC. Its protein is CAWSQNRDRGFYGYTF.

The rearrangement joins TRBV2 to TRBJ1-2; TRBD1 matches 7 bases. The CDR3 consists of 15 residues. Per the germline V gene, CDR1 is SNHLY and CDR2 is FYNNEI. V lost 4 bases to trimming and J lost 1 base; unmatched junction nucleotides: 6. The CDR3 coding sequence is TGTGCCAGCAGTGGTGACAGGGCGATTAACTATGGCTACACCTTC. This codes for CASSGDRAINYGYTF.

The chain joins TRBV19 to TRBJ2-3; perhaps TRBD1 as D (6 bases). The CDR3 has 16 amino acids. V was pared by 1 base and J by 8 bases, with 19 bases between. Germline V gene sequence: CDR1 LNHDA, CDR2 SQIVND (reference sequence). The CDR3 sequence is CASSIGVDSLAPTQYF. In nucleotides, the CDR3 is TGTGCCAGTAGTATAGGAGTGGACAGCCTTGCCCCTACGCAGTATTTT. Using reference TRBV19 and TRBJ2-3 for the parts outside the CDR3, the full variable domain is DGGITQSPKYLFRKEGQNVTLSCEQNLNHDAMYWYRQDPGQGLRLIYYSQIVNDFQKGDIAEGYSVSREKKESFPLTVTSAQKNPTAFYLCASSIGVDSLAPTQYFGPGTRLTVL.

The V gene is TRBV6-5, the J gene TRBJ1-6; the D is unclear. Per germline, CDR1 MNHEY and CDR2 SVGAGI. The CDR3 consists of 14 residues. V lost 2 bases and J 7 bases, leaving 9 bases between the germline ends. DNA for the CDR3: TGTGCCAGCAGTTACAGGGTGGGGAATTCACCCCTCCACTTT. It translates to CASSYRVGNSPLHF.

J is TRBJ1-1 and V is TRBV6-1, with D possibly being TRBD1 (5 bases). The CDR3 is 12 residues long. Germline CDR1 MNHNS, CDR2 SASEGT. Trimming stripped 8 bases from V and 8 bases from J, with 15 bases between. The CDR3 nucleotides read TGTGCCAGCTGCTACAGGACCCTGGAAGCTTTCTTT. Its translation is CASCYRTLEAFF.

CDR3 DNA sequence: TGTGCCAGCAGCCGAAGGGTCCCACAGGGCGGAGAGACCCAGTACTTC. It yields the protein CASSRRVPQGGETQYF. V is TRBV7-9 and J is TRBJ2-5; D may be TRBD1 (6 bases). From germline, CDR1 is SEHNR and CDR2 FQNEAQ (reference sequence). The CDR3 is 16 residues long. Trimming shortened V by 5 bases and J by 4 bases, and 20 bases separated the two germline ends.

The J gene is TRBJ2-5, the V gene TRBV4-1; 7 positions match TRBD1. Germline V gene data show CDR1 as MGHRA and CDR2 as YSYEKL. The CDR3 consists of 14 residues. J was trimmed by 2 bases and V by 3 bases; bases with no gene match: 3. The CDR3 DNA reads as TGCGCCAGCAGCCACGGACAGGATCAAGAGACCCAGTACTTC. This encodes CASSHGQDQETQYF.

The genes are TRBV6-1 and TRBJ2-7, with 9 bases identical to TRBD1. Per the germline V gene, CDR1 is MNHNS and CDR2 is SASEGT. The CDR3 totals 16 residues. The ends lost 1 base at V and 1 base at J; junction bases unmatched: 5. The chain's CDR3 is CASSEEGTGISYEQYF. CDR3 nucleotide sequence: TGTGCCAGCAGTGAAGAGGGGACAGGGATTTCCTACGAGCAGTACTTC.

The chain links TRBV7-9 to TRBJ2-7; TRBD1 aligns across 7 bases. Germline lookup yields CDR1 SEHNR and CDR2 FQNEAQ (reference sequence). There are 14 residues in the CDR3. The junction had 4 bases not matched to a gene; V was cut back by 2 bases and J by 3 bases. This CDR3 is CASSLRGRNYEQYF. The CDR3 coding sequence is TGTGCCAGCAGCTTAAGGGGGCGTAACTACGAGCAGTACTTC.

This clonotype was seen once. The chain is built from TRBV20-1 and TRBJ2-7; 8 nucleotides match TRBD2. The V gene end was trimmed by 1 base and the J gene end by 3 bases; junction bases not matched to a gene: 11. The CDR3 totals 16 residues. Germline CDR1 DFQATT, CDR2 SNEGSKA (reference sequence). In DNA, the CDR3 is TGCAGTGCTAGAGGAACCGGGACTAGAGGGGACTACGAGCAGTACTTC. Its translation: CSARGTGTRGDYEQYF.

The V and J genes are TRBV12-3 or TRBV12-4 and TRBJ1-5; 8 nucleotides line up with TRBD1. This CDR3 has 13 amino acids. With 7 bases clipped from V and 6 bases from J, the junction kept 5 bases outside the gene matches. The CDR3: CASTGGTGQPQHF. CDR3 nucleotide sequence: TGTGCCAGCACGGGGGGGACAGGTCAGCCCCAGCATTTT.

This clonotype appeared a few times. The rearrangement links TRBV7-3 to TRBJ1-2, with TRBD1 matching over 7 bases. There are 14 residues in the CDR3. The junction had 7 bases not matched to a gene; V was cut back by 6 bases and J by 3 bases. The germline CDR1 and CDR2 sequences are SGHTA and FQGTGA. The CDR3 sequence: CASRGGGLDYGYTF. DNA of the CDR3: TGTGCCAGCAGAGGGGGCGGGCTTGACTATGGCTACACCTTC.

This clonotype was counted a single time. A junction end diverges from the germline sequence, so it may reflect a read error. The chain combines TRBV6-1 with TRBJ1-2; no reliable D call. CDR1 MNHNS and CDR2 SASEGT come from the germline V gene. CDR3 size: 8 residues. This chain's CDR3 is CASSPRVF. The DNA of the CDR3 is TGTGCCAGCAGTCCCCGGGTCTTC.

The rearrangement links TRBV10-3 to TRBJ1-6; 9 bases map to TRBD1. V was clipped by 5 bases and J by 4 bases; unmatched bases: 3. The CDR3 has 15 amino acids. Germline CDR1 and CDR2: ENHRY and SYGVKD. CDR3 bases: TGTGCCATCAGTCCCGACAGGGGGTATAATTCACCCCTCCACTTT. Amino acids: CAISPDRGYNSPLHF.

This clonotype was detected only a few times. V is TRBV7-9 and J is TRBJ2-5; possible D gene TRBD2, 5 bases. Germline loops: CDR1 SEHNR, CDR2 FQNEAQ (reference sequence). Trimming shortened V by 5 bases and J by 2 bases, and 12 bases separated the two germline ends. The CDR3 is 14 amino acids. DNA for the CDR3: TGTGCCAGCAGCCAAATGACGGGGCAAGAGACCCAGTACTTC. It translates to CASSQMTGQETQYF.

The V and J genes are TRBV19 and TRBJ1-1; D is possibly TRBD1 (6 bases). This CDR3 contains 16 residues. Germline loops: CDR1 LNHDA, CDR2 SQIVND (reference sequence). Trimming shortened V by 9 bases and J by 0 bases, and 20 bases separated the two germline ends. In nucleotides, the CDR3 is TGTGCCAGCAGCCAACGACCGACAGGAATGAACACTGAAGCTTTCTTT. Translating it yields CASSQRPTGMNTEAFF.

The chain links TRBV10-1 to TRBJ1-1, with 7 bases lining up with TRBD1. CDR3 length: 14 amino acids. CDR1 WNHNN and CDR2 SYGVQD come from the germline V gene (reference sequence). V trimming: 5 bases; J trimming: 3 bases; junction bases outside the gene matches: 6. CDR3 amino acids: CASSNRQGYTEAFF. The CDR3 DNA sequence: TGCGCCAGCAGTAACCGACAGGGTTACACTGAAGCTTTCTTT.

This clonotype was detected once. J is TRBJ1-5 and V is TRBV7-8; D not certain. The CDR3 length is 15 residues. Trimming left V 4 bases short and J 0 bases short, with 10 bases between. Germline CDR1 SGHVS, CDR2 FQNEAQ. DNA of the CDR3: TGTGCCAGCAGCTCAAACTGGGATAGCAATCAGCCCCAGCATTTT. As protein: CASSSNWDSNQPQHF.

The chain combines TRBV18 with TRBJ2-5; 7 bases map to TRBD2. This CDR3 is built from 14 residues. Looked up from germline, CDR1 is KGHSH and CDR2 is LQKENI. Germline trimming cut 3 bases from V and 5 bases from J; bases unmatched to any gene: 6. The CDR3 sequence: CASSPRDYGETQYF. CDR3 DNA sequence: TGTGCCAGCTCACCTCGGGACTACGGGGAGACCCAGTACTTC.

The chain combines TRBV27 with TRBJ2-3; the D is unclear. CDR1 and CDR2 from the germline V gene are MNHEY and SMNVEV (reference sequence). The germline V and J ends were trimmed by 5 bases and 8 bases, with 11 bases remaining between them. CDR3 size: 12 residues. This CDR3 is CASSPRQSTQYF. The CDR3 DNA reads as TGTGCCAGCAGTCCCCGGCAGTCTACGCAGTATTTT.

In DNA, the CDR3 is TGTGCCAGTAGTCGGACAGGGGAGAACACCGGGGAGCTGTTTTTT. Amino acids: CASSRTGENTGELFF. This chain connects TRBV19 to TRBJ2-2; TRBD1 aligns across 9 bases. Germline CDR1 and CDR2: LNHDA and SQIVND (reference sequence). V was clipped by 5 bases and J by 1 base; unmatched bases: 2. The CDR3 consists of 15 residues.

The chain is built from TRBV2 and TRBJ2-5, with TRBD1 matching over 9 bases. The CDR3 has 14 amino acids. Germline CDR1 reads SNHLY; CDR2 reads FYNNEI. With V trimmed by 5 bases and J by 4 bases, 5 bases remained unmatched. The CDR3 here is CASSFTTGGETQYF. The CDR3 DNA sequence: TGTGCCAGCAGTTTCACGACAGGGGGAGAGACCCAGTACTTC.

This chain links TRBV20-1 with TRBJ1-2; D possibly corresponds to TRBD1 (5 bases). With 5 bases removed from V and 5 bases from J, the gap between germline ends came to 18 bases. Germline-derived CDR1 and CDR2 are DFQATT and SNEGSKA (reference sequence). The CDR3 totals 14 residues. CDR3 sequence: CSAELISGGYGYTF. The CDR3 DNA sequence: TGCAGTGCTGAGCTAATATCCGGGGGGTATGGCTACACCTTC.

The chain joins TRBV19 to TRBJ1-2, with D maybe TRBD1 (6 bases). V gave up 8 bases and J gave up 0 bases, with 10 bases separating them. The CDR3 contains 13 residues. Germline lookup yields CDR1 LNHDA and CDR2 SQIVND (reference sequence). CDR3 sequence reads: CASLGQTNYGYTF. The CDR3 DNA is TGTGCCAGTCTCGGACAGACTAACTATGGCTACACCTTC.

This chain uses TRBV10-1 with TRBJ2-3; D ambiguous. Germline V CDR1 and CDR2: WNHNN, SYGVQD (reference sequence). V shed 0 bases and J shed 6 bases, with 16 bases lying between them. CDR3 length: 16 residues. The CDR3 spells CASSESGFTRADTQYF. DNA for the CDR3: TGCGCCAGCAGTGAGTCGGGTTTCACAAGGGCGGATACGCAGTATTTT.

The CDR3 bases are TGTGCCAGCAGTGAACAGGCTACCACTGAAGCTTTCTTT. Amino acids: CASSEQATTEAFF. The chain has TRBV6-1 and TRBJ1-1; no clear D gene. CDR3 length equals 13 residues. V lost 2 bases to trimming and J lost 4 bases, with 8 bases between them. CDR1 is MNHNS, CDR2 SASEGT, per germline.

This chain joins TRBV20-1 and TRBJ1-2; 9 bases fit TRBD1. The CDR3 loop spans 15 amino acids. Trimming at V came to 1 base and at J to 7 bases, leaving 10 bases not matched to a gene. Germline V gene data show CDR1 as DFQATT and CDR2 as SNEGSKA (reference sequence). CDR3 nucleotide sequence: TGCAGTGCTAGAGCCCCACCACAGGGGGCGGGTGGCTACACCTTC. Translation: CSARAPPQGAGGYTF.

The CDR3 bases are TGTGCCAGCAGTGTGGAAGGGATGAATTCACCCCTCCACTTT. This encodes CASSVEGMNSPLHF. The V gene is TRBV2, the J gene TRBJ1-6; unclear D gene. The CDR3 runs 14 residues. V was cut by 4 bases and J by 7 bases, with 11 bases left in between. Germline CDR1 SNHLY, CDR2 FYNNEI.